The rows below give T cell receptor beta chains drawn from one sample of a study of blood T cells in healthy people across ages. TCRdb passed the 5' RACE reads through MiXCR, listing each CDR3 protein once. The sample yields around 990,000 distinct CDR3 sequences, more than 30% seen once. Sample: blood. The receptor source for this set is a man younger than 35 in good health. CDR3s include the opening cysteine and the closing phenylalanine or tryptophan. D genes are given only for firm matches. Expanded clones are given a class, and other clones once, few, many or no size at all.

clone_size j_call v_call d_call cdr3_aa cdr3_nt
few TRBJ2-1 TRBV20-1 NA CSAPDFYNEQFF TGCAGTGCCCCGGACTTTTACAATGAGCAGTTCTTC
NA TRBJ2-5 TRBV7-2 NA CASSSNREETQYF TGTGCCAGCAGCTCTAACAGGGAAGAGACCCAGTACTTC
NA TRBJ1-5 TRBV2 NA CASRAGLSNQPQHF TGTGCCTCCAGGGCGGGGTTGAGCAATCAGCCCCAGCATTTT
NA TRBJ2-1 TRBV7-8 NA CASSLRPLLQGQFF TGTGCCAGCAGCTTACGGCCGCTATTACAAGGGCAGTTCTTC
NA TRBJ1-4 TRBV7-8 TRBD1 CASSLGDRGQGEKLFF TGTGCCAGCAGCTTGGGAGACAGGGGGCAGGGTGAAAAACTGTTTTTT
few TRBJ2-5 TRBV18 TRBD1 CASSPRLDRVKETQYF TGTGCCAGCTCACCACGGTTGGACAGGGTGAAAGAGACCCAGTACTTC
NA TRBJ1-5 TRBV20-1 NA CSARRGDLSQPQHF TGCAGTGCTAGAAGGGGGGATTTGAGTCAGCCCCAGCATTTT
NA TRBJ1-1 TRBV12-3/TRBV12-4 NA CASGRQLNTEAFF TGTGCCAGCGGGCGACAGTTGAACACTGAAGCTTTCTTT
few TRBJ2-2 TRBV4-1 TRBD1 CASSQLRTGLNTGELFF TGCGCCAGCAGCCAATTAAGGACAGGCCTAAACACCGGGGAGCTGTTTTTT
NA TRBJ1-2 TRBV11-2 NA CASSLEGLTGYTF TGTGCCAGCAGCTTAGAGGGCCTTACTGGCTACACCTTC
NA TRBJ1-5 TRBV10-3 NA CAISESGDQPQHF TGTGCCATCAGTGAGTCAGGTGACCAGCCCCAGCATTTT
many TRBJ2-1 TRBV28 TRBD1 CASSTGTGRNEQFF TGTGCCAGCAGTACCGGGACAGGGAGGAATGAGCAGTTCTTC
NA TRBJ1-2 TRBV12-3/TRBV12-4 NA CASSKDSIYGHTF TGTGCCAGCAGCAAAGACAGCATCTATGGCCACACCTTC
few TRBJ2-1 TRBV7-6 TRBD2 CASSTGTSGGSEQFF TGTGCCAGCAGCACCGGGACTAGCGGGGGTTCTGAGCAGTTCTTC
few TRBJ2-1 TRBV6-1 NA CASSHNRAYNEQFF TGTGCCAGCAGTCATAACAGGGCCTACAATGAGCAGTTCTTC
NA TRBJ1-1 TRBV5-5 NA CASSLVVGHTEAFF TGTGCCAGCAGCTTGGTAGTGGGCCACACTGAAGCTTTCTTT
NA TRBJ1-2 TRBV4-1 NA CASSQEGSLLYGGYTF TGCGCCAGCAGCCAAGAAGGAAGTCTACTGTATGGTGGCTACACCTTC
NA TRBJ2-3 TRBV9 TRBD2 CASSGAGARTDTQYF TGTGCCAGCAGCGGAGCGGGGGCCCGCACAGATACGCAGTATTTT
NA TRBJ2-6 TRBV7-2 NA CASSSMAGFSGANVLTF TGTGCCAGCAGCTCTATGGCTGGATTCTCTGGGGCCAACGTCCTGACTTTC
NA TRBJ1-1 TRBV7-9 TRBD1 CASSLPLTGGALGEAFF TGTGCCAGCAGCTTACCCTTAACAGGGGGCGCATTGGGTGAAGCTTTCTTT
few TRBJ2-3 TRBV6-5 NA CASSSTRGTSTDTQYF TGTGCCAGCAGTTCGACTAGGGGAACTAGCACAGATACGCAGTATTTT
many TRBJ2-3 TRBV5-1 TRBD1 CASSFRGQATDTQYF TGCGCCAGCAGCTTCCGGGGACAGGCCACAGATACGCAGTATTTT
NA TRBJ2-1 TRBV7-2 TRBD2 CASRAASGGGYNEQFF TGTGCCAGCAGGGCCGCTAGCGGGGGGGGTTACAATGAGCAGTTCTTC
NA TRBJ2-3 TRBV25-1 NA CASSAATGRSETQYF TGTGCCAGCAGTGCAGCGACAGGGAGGTCAGAGACGCAGTATTTT
NA TRBJ1-4 TRBV30 NA CAWSPLASGQNEKLFF TGTGCCTGGAGTCCCCTTGCCTCGGGCCAAAATGAAAAACTGTTTTTT
few TRBJ2-5 TRBV2 NA CASGAALGAQETQYF TGTGCTTCCGGGGCGGCACTAGGCGCCCAAGAGACCCAGTACTTC
NA TRBJ1-1 TRBV7-2 NA CASSPTTAKNTEAFF TGTGCCAGCAGCCCGACGACAGCTAAGAACACTGAAGCTTTCTTT
NA TRBJ1-2 TRBV4-2 TRBD1 CASSQDFDRGLRYGYTF TGTGCCAGCAGCCAAGATTTCGACAGGGGGCTTAGGTATGGCTACACCTTC
NA TRBJ2-3 TRBV29-1 NA CSVEGGGGRTDTQYF TGCAGCGTTGAGGGCGGGGGCGGACGCACAGATACGCAGTATTTT
few TRBJ2-3 TRBV20-1 TRBD2 CSARDSGGTDTQYF TGCAGTGCTAGAGATAGCGGGGGGACAGATACGCAGTATTTT
NA TRBJ1-5 TRBV6-1 NA CASMKGYNQPQHF TGTGCCAGCATGAAGGGATACAATCAGCCCCAGCATTTT
NA TRBJ1-5 TRBV7-9 NA CASSLAVGVYSNQPQHF TGTGCCAGCAGCTTAGCCGTAGGTGTATATAGCAATCAGCCCCAGCATTTT
NA TRBJ1-5 TRBV10-3 NA CATQGFGQGRDQPQHF TGTGCCACCCAGGGTTTCGGTCAGGGACGGGATCAGCCCCAGCATTTT
NA TRBJ1-2 TRBV2 NA CASGGGSYGYTF TGTGCCAGCGGGGGGGGATCCTATGGCTACACCTTC
NA TRBJ1-1 TRBV9 NA CASSPRWEMNTEAFF TGTGCCAGCAGCCCCCGATGGGAGATGAACACTGAAGCTTTCTTT
NA TRBJ1-5 TRBV7-2 NA CASSSKPSNQPQHF TGTGCCAGCAGCTCCAAGCCTAGCAATCAGCCCCAGCATTTT
NA TRBJ1-2 TRBV5-5 TRBD1 CASSPTGAFTNYGYTF TGTGCCAGCAGCCCGACAGGGGCTTTCACTAACTATGGCTACACCTTC
NA TRBJ2-3 TRBV7-9 TRBD2 CASSPSGGTSSTDTQYF TGTGCCAGCAGCCCTAGCGGGGGAACCTCTAGCACAGATACGCAGTATTTT
few TRBJ2-3 TRBV11-2 NA CASTPGRYTDTQYF TGTGCCAGCACCCCGGGACGCTACACAGATACGCAGTATTTT
few TRBJ1-2 TRBV7-9 NA CASSSLTGTGILGYTF TGTGCCAGCAGCTCCCTTACCGGCACAGGGATTCTTGGCTACACCTTC
NA TRBJ1-5 TRBV20-1 NA CSASSRGPNQPQHF TGCAGTGCTAGTTCCCGGGGCCCCAATCAGCCCCAGCATTTT